This T cell receptor beta chain was observed in a study of blood T cell repertoires in COVID-19. Turning to the study itself: The cDNA or gDNA used as material had been derived from T cells, B-cell-depleted T cells, or PBMCs.

The data were produced by immunoSEQ multiplex PCR, yet TCRdb's version contains in-frame clones alone and is incomplete. The sample holds fewer than 350,000 clones, approximately 81% seen once. The CDR3 totals 15 residues. Germline CDR1 reads MGHRA; CDR2 reads YSYEKL. V was pared by 0 bases and J by 9 bases, with 14 bases between. The sample comprised PBMCs or T cells enriched from blood (not recorded which). The J gene is TRBJ1-4, the V gene TRBV4-1, with D possibly TRBD1 on 5 matching bases. This sequence was found in a woman between 45 and 65 years old who had recovered from COVID-19. The CDR3, as DNA: TGCGCCAGCAGCCAAGATCCAGGGCTCGAGAAAAAACTGTTTTTT. Its protein is CASSQDPGLEKKLFF.